Below, 19 T cell receptor beta chains from the same sample are listed, as sequenced in a study of blood T cell repertoires in COVID-19. The assay was immunoSEQ multiplex PCR, and TCRdb's table has in-frame clones only and misses some. This table holds 150,000 to 200,000 clones, approximately 92% found once. The sequenced material came from peripheral blood. These receptors all come from a woman aged 50 to 65 with acute or convalescent COVID-19.

The chain carries TRBV13 and TRBJ2-7; no clear D gene. CDR1 and CDR2 (germline): PRHDT, FYEKMQ (reference sequence). The germline V and J ends were trimmed by 5 bases and 0 bases, with 8 bases remaining between them. The CDR3 sequence is 13 residues long. CDR3 DNA sequence: TGTGCCAGCAGCCTATCCGTCTCCTACGAGCAGTACTTC. Translating it yields CASSLSVSYEQYF.

This chain uses TRBV18 with TRBJ1-2, with D possibly being TRBD1 (6 bases). CDR1 KGHSH and CDR2 LQKENI come from the germline V gene. This CDR3 is built from 14 residues. The V end was cut by 2 bases, the J end by 4 bases, with 11 bases between. CDR3: CASSPGTIGYGYTF. CDR3 in DNA: TGTGCCAGCTCACCAGGGACAATTGGCTATGGCTACACCTTC. The whole variable domain, remainder taken from reference TRBV18 and TRBJ1-2, is NAGVMQNPRHLVRRRGQEARLRCSPMKGHSHVYWYRQLPEEGLKFMVYLQKENIIDESGMPKERFSAEFPKEGPSILRIQQVVRGDSAAYFCASSPGTIGYGYTFGSGTRLTVV.

The CDR3 loop is CSASGLTYEQYF. The CDR3 bases are TGCAGTGCTAGTGGGCTGACATACGAGCAGTACTTC. This chain uses TRBV20-1 with TRBJ2-7; D unresolved. The CDR3 contains 12 residues. Germline V CDR1 and CDR2: DFQATT, SNEGSKA (reference sequence). The germline V and J ends were trimmed by 3 bases and 4 bases, with 10 bases remaining between them.

The rearrangement uses TRBV5-4 and TRBJ1-2; TRBD1 matches at 10 bases. V dropped 4 bases and J dropped 9; count of bases not matched to a gene: 9. Germline V gene lookup returns CDR1 SGHNT and CDR2 YYREEE (reference sequence). The CDR3 contains 14 residues. The CDR3 DNA is TGTGCCAGCAGCCCGGGAGGACAGGGGGGGAGCTACACCTTC. It codes for CASSPGGQGGSYTF.

The V gene is TRBV4-3, the J gene TRBJ2-2, with 7 bases aligning to TRBD2. With V trimmed by 0 bases and J by 6 bases, 7 bases remained unmatched. Germline loops: CDR1 LGHNA, CDR2 YSLEER. This CDR3 spans 16 amino acids. CDR3 DNA sequence: TGCGCCAGCAGCCAAGAAGGTGCGGGGGAGGCCGGGGAGCTGTTTTTT. The encoded protein is CASSQEGAGEAGELFF.

V usage is TRBV24-1 and J usage is TRBJ2-2; a weak D match, TRBD1 (5 bases). The germline V gene has CDR1 KGHDR and CDR2 SFDVKD. Trimming left V 5 bases short and J 6 bases short, with 12 bases between. There are 14 residues in the CDR3. The CDR3: CATSGTRVAGELFF. CDR3 bases: TGTGCCACCAGTGGTACCAGGGTGGCCGGGGAGCTGTTTTTT.

The V call is TRBV19, the J call TRBJ1-2; D is ambiguous. The CDR3 is 15 residues long. Germline CDR1 LNHDA, CDR2 SQIVND (reference sequence). V lost 10 bases, J lost 4 bases, and 22 bases lay in between. The CDR3 DNA is TGTGCCACCAGTGCATCATACCCCTCCACCTATGGCTACACCTTC. Its protein product is CATSASYPSTYGYTF.

The rearrangement joins TRBV5-6 to TRBJ1-6; 9 bases are shared with TRBD1. The CDR3 extends over 15 amino acids. V lost 5 bases and J lost 6; bases outside the gene matches: 6. The germline V gene has CDR1 SGHDT and CDR2 YYEEEE. This chain's CDR3 is CASREQGAGNSPLHF. DNA for the CDR3: TGTGCCAGCAGGGAACAGGGGGCTGGTAATTCACCCCTCCACTTT.

This clone appeared a single time. The J gene is TRBJ1-2, the V gene TRBV28, with D perhaps matching TRBD1 (6 bases). Germline CDR1 reads MDHEN; CDR2 reads SYDVKM. V lost 1 base and J lost 4, with 19 bases in between. The CDR3 has 17 amino acids. The CDR3, as DNA: TGTGCCAGCAGTTTATCCTCCGACAGGCCACACGTCTATGGCTACACCTTC. Encoded protein: CASSLSSDRPHVYGYTF.

There are a few counts of this clone. The chain employs TRBV11-2 and TRBJ1-2, with a weak D call TRBD1 (6 bases). Germline V gene sequence: CDR1 SGHAT, CDR2 FQNNGV. V was trimmed by 5 bases and J by 3 bases, leaving 16 bases between them. This CDR3 region has 15 residues. CDR3 coding DNA: TGTGCCAGCAGCCCTTGGACAGCTTTGGACTATGGCTACACCTTC. It specifies CASSPWTALDYGYTF.

The V gene is TRBV27, the J gene TRBJ2-2, with D possibly matching TRBD2 (5 bases). V was shortened by 3 bases and J by 7 bases, with 15 bases between the two germline ends. Germline assignment: CDR1 MNHEY and CDR2 SMNVEV (reference sequence). The CDR3 is 15 residues long. The CDR3 loop is CASSFTLGGGGELFF. The CDR3 DNA sequence: TGTGCCAGCAGTTTTACACTAGGAGGTGGCGGGGAGCTGTTTTTT.

CDR3 DNA sequence: TGTGCCAGCAGCTTGTTCCCGGGGGGCACAGATACGCAGTATTTT. It translates to CASSLFPGGTDTQYF. The chain joins TRBV5-5 to TRBJ2-3; TRBD2 is a possible D gene (6 bases). Germline-derived CDR1 and CDR2 are SGHKS and YYEKEE (reference sequence). V lost 1 base and J 1 base, leaving 10 bases between the germline ends. CDR3 length equals 15 residues.

The V call is TRBV9, the J call TRBJ1-5; 7 bases are shared with TRBD1. Germline CDR1 reads SGDLS; CDR2 reads YYNGEE. The CDR3 extends over 14 amino acids. The J segment lost 6 bases and the V segment lost 0 bases, leaving 3 bases of the junction unmatched. The CDR3 DNA is TGTGCCAGCAGCGTAGGGACAGGACCTCAGCCCCAGCATTTT. This sequence encodes CASSVGTGPQPQHF.

V is TRBV10-3 and J is TRBJ2-3; 9 bases are shared with TRBD1. In germline, CDR1 is ENHRY, CDR2 SYGVKD. The CDR3 spans 15 residues. The V gene end was trimmed by 6 bases and the J gene end by 6 bases; junction bases not matched to a gene: 10. In DNA form, the CDR3 reads TGTGCCATCAGCGAATACAGGGGGCAAACGGATACGCAGTATTTT. It encodes CAISEYRGQTDTQYF.

The chain combines TRBV28 with TRBJ1-4; perhaps TRBD1 as D (5 bases). CDR3 length: 16 residues. V dropped 6 bases and J dropped 8 bases, with 22 bases sitting between them. Germline V gene sequence: CDR1 MDHEN, CDR2 SYDVKM. CDR3 sequence reads: CASRRRGDWTEEKLFF. As DNA, the CDR3 is TGTGCCAGCAGGAGGCGTGGGGACTGGACGGAAGAAAAACTGTTTTTT.

This clone has just one count. The germline gene is not matched at one end of the junction; a read error may be the cause. The chain combines TRBV7-7 with TRBJ2-2; D is uncertain. The CDR3 is made up of 12 amino acids. The germline CDR1 and CDR2 sequences are SSHAT and FNYEAQ (reference sequence). This CDR3 reads CASSPEVGELFF. As DNA, the CDR3 is TGTGCTAGCAGCCCTGAGGTCGGGGAGCTGTTTTTT. Filled out from reference TRBV7-7 and TRBJ2-2, the complete variable domain reads GAGVSQSPRYKVTKRGQDVTLRCDPISSHATLYWYQQALGQGPEFLTYFNYEAQPDKSGLPSDRFSAERPEGSISTLTIQRTEQRDSAMYRCASSPEVGELFFGEGSRLTVL.

CDR3 nucleotides: TGTGCCAGCAGCTTTGGAGGGTCGGGGACAGATACGCAGTATTTT. It is translated as CASSFGGSGTDTQYF. The J gene is TRBJ2-3, the V gene TRBV7-2, with a possible D match to TRBD2 (6 bases). Trimming removed 3 bases from V and 3 bases from J, with 13 bases in between. The CDR3 sequence is 15 residues long. Germline V gives CDR1 SGHTA, CDR2 FQGNSA.

This rearrangement joins TRBV6-5 to TRBJ1-2; D is uncertain. V was clipped by 10 bases and J by 3 bases, with 12 bases between them. Germline CDR1 and CDR2: MNHEY and SVGAGI. The CDR3 extends over 12 amino acids. CDR3 sequence reads: CATIAGYYGYTF. Written as DNA, the CDR3 is TGTGCCACTATAGCCGGGTACTATGGCTACACCTTC.

The CDR3 region is CASRTGYQETQYF. DNA of the CDR3: TGTGCCAGCAGGACAGGATACCAAGAGACCCAGTACTTC. V usage is TRBV12-3 or TRBV12-4 and J usage is TRBJ2-5; the D gene is possibly TRBD1 (6 bases). This CDR3 region has 13 residues. The V and J ends lost 6 bases and 0 bases respectively, with 8 bases between them.